One sample yielded the 25 T cell receptor beta chains listed below, sequenced in a study of blood T cell repertoires in COVID-19. Only in-frame clones appear in the TCRdb table, and some are missing; sequencing was by immunoSEQ multiplex PCR. The sample has 150,000 to 200,000 clones, 82% seen once. What was sequenced was peripheral blood. The source is an older woman with COVID-19, enrolled during active disease.

This clone came up many times. The genes are TRBV28 and TRBJ1-6, with TRBD1 matching over 9 bases. Losses at the gene ends were 9 bases for V and 7 bases for J; bases not matched to a gene: 7. The CDR3 loop spans 14 amino acids. Germline loops: CDR1 MDHEN, CDR2 SYDVKM. The CDR3 DNA reads as TGTGCCAGTCAAGCCGGGACAGGGAATTCACCCCTCCACTTT. This translates into CASQAGTGNSPLHF.

The chain couples TRBV7-9 to TRBJ2-5; the D gene is possibly TRBD2 (5 bases). Germline-derived CDR1 and CDR2 are SEHNR and FQNEAQ (reference sequence). Trimming removed 5 bases from V and 0 bases from J, with 10 bases in between. The CDR3 has 14 amino acids. The CDR3 DNA sequence: TGTGCCAGCAGCCAAAGAGGGTACCAAGAGACCCAGTACTTC. This translates into CASSQRGYQETQYF.

The chain couples TRBV2 to TRBJ1-2, with 8 bases aligning to TRBD1. The CDR3 length is 17 residues. In germline, CDR1 is SNHLY, CDR2 FYNNEI. The V gene end was trimmed by 1 base and the J gene end by 8 bases; junction bases not matched to a gene: 15. CDR3 sequence: CASSEESMGQVKWGYTF. The CDR3 nucleotides are TGTGCCAGCAGTGAAGAGTCCATGGGACAGGTTAAGTGGGGCTACACCTTC.

The rearrangement joins TRBV5-1 to TRBJ2-2; 8 nucleotides align to TRBD1. CDR3 length: 17 residues. The V segment lost 4 bases and the J segment 3 bases; nucleotides outside the gene matches: 11. Germline values: CDR1 SGHRS, CDR2 YFSETQ. CDR3 in DNA: TGCGCCAGCAGCCTCATTGCAGGGGGCTCGGACACCGGGGAGCTGTTTTTT. Protein product: CASSLIAGGSDTGELFF.

The chain carries TRBV6-6 and TRBJ2-1; tentative D call: TRBD2 (6 bases). There are 14 residues in the CDR3. V was shortened by 7 bases and J by 0 bases, with 10 bases between the two germline ends. CDR1 and CDR2 (germline): MNHNY, SVGAGI (reference sequence). CDR3 nucleotide sequence: TGTGCCAGCAAGGAGGGCCTCTCCTACAATGAGCAGTTCTTC. As protein: CASKEGLSYNEQFF.

This CDR3 is CASSFSGELFF. The CDR3 nucleotides read TGTGCCAGCAGCTTTAGCGGGGAGCTGTTTTTT. V is TRBV5-4 and J is TRBJ2-2; D is uncertain. The length of the CDR3 is 11 residues. The germline V and J ends were trimmed by 2 bases and 7 bases, with 3 bases remaining between them. Looked up from germline, CDR1 is SGHNT and CDR2 is YYREEE (reference sequence).

This clone was seen a handful of times. The chain is built from TRBV5-4 and TRBJ1-2; perhaps TRBD1 as D (5 bases). The CDR3 length is 16 residues. With 1 base removed from V and 7 bases from J, the gap between germline ends came to 20 bases. Germline V gene lookup returns CDR1 SGHNT and CDR2 YYREEE (reference sequence). CDR3 protein: CASSLLKGPSRGGYTF. The CDR3 DNA reads as TGTGCCAGCAGCTTGCTTAAGGGGCCGTCTAGGGGTGGCTACACCTTC.

This chain joins TRBV6-1 and TRBJ2-7; D is perhaps TRBD2 (6 bases). Trimming stripped 3 bases from V and 4 bases from J, with 10 bases between. This CDR3 is built from 13 residues. CDR1 is MNHNS, CDR2 SASEGT, per germline. The CDR3 region is CASSDWGVYEQYF. In DNA form, the CDR3 reads TGTGCCAGCAGTGATTGGGGGGTATACGAGCAGTACTTC.

With respect to this clone: This sample includes further DNA sequences coding for the same CDR3. The chain carries TRBV5-1 and TRBJ1-2; 7 bases are shared with TRBD1. Trimming took 3 bases from V and 0 from J; bases not matched to a gene: 5. The CDR3 is 15 residues long. Germline loops: CDR1 SGHRS, CDR2 YFSETQ. CDR3 region: CASSSRQGPNYGYTF. The CDR3 region has the DNA TGCGCCAGCAGCTCCCGACAGGGTCCTAACTATGGCTACACCTTC. Complete variable domain (other parts from reference TRBV5-1 and TRBJ1-2): KAGVTQTPRYLIKTRGQQVTLSCSPISGHRSVSWYQQTPGQGLQFLFEYFSETQRNKGNFPGRFSGRQFSNSRSEMNVSTLELGDSALYLCASSSRQGPNYGYTFGSGTRLTVV.

V gene TRBV7-2 combines with J gene TRBJ1-4; 8 bases align to TRBD1. J gave up 4 bases and V 4 bases, and 5 bases lay outside the gene matches. This CDR3 contains 15 residues. Germline V gene sequence: CDR1 SGHTA, CDR2 FQGNSA. DNA for the CDR3: TGTGCCAGCAGCTCAGGGACAGGCCTTAATGAAAAACTGTTTTTT. It is translated as CASSSGTGLNEKLFF.

J is TRBJ1-2 and V is TRBV19; 9 positions match TRBD1. CDR1 is LNHDA and CDR2 is SQIVND in the germline V gene (reference sequence). Trimming removed 6 bases from V and 4 bases from J; junction bases left unmatched: 3. The length of the CDR3 is 13 residues. Written as DNA, the CDR3 is TGTGCCAGTAGGAGACAGGGGGGCTATGGCTACACCTTC. Protein: CASRRQGGYGYTF.

Sample share makes this clone medium-sized. This chain links TRBV7-2 with TRBJ1-5; 7 bases are a match to TRBD1. Germline V gene lookup returns CDR1 SGHTA and CDR2 FQGNSA. The CDR3 runs to 14 residues. The ends lost 3 bases at V and 2 bases at J; junction bases unmatched: 1. CDR3 DNA sequence: TGTGCCAGCAGCTTTACAGGGGGCAATCAGCCCCAGCATTTT. Its protein product is CASSFTGGNQPQHF.

CDR3 nucleotide sequence: TGTGCCAGTAGCGATGCAGGGACTTTCTATGGCTACACCTTC. Translated, it gives CASSDAGTFYGYTF. This rearrangement joins TRBV19 to TRBJ1-2, with D tentatively TRBD1 (5 bases). The germline V gene encodes CDR1 LNHDA and CDR2 SQIVND (reference sequence). Trimming pared 6 bases from V and 4 bases from J, leaving 15 bases between. This CDR3 has 14 amino acids.

The chain links TRBV28 to TRBJ2-3; 8 positions match TRBD2. CDR1 is MDHEN, CDR2 SYDVKM, per germline. Trimming at V came to 5 bases and at J to 5 bases, leaving 6 bases not matched to a gene. This CDR3 is built from 14 residues. In DNA form, the CDR3 reads TGTGCCAGCAGTATACGGGGGGGCAGAGATACGCAGTATTTT. The encoded protein is CASSIRGGRDTQYF.

The V gene is TRBV6-5, the J gene TRBJ2-7; a possible D gene is TRBD2 (5 bases). Germline-derived CDR1 and CDR2 are MNHEY and SVGAGI. This CDR3 region has 14 residues. Between the trimmed V and J ends, which lost 8 bases and 1 base, there was a span of 15 bases. The CDR3 region has the DNA TGTGCCAGCCGCCGGGGTATGAGGTCCTACGAGCAGTACTTC. Its protein product is CASRRGMRSYEQYF.

J is TRBJ2-2 and V is TRBV29-1, with 8 bases identical to TRBD1. Germline values: CDR1 SQVTM, CDR2 ANQGSEA. This CDR3 is 15 amino acids long. V trimming: 6 bases; J trimming: 1 base; junction bases outside the gene matches: 7. CDR3 loop: CSVLRGQGNTGELFF. Here the CDR3 DNA reads TGCAGCGTGCTCCGAGGACAGGGGAACACCGGGGAGCTGTTTTTT.

This chain links TRBV3-1 (or the pseudogene TRBV3-2) with TRBJ1-4; TRBD1 might be the D (5 bases). Trimming took off 1 base at V and 7 bases at J, with 13 bases between the two ends. The germline CDR1 and CDR2 sequences are LGHDT and YNNKEL (reference sequence). The CDR3 spans 15 residues. The CDR3 DNA reads TGTGCCAGCAGCCAAGTGGGGGGGTCGGGTGAAAAACTGTTTTTT. As protein: CASSQVGGSGEKLFF.

This clone appeared a few times. The chain combines TRBV28 with TRBJ1-4, with D possibly TRBD1 on 6 matching bases. This CDR3 has 15 amino acids. The germline V gene has CDR1 MDHEN and CDR2 SYDVKM. Trimming removed 8 bases at V and 4 bases at J, with 17 bases between. CDR3: CASSGQGHGNEKLFF. CDR3 DNA: TGTGCCAGCTCGGGTCAGGGGCATGGTAATGAAAAACTGTTTTTT.

The chain uses TRBV5-1 and TRBJ2-1; D unclear. V lost 5 bases to trimming and J lost 8 bases, with 11 bases between them. Germline V gene data show CDR1 as SGHRS and CDR2 as YFSETQ. The CDR3 has 12 amino acids. The CDR3 coding sequence is TGCGCCAGCAGTTACTACCGGGATGAGCAGTTCTTC. Translated, it gives CASSYYRDEQFF.

This rearrangement joins TRBV21-1 to TRBJ2-4; the D call in the table, TRBD2, was not verified against the DNA. TRBV21-1 is assigned pseudogene status. CDR3 length equals 23 residues. CDR3 nucleotide sequence: TGTGCCAGCAGCAAAGACTCCCCTAGCCCCAACAAACCCCCTTTACTAGCCAAAAACATTCAGTACTTC. Translated, it gives CASSKDSPSPNKPPLLAKNIQYF.

V usage is TRBV10-3 and J usage is TRBJ2-7; maybe TRBD1 (6 bases). CDR1 is ENHRY, CDR2 SYGVKD, per germline. The CDR3 is 11 amino acids. Trimming took off 9 bases at V and 11 bases at J, with 17 bases between the two ends. The CDR3 region is CAMRDKGRKYF. The DNA for the CDR3 is TGTGCCATGAGGGACAAGGGGAGAAAGTACTTC.

The chain combines TRBV6-5 with TRBJ1-1, with 8 bases that match TRBD1. The length of the CDR3 is 14 residues. CDR1 is MNHEY and CDR2 is SVGAGI in the germline V gene. The J segment lost 7 bases and the V segment lost 6 bases, leaving 10 bases of the junction unmatched. CDR3 protein: CASRATGEWNEAFF. The CDR3 bases are TGTGCCAGCAGAGCGACAGGGGAGTGGAATGAAGCTTTCTTT.

In its sample, this clone was seen a few times. The chain has TRBV7-2 and TRBJ2-2, with D tentatively TRBD2 (5 bases). CDR3 length equals 14 residues. The germline V gene has CDR1 SGHTA and CDR2 FQGNSA. With 8 bases removed from V and 2 bases from J, the gap between germline ends came to 12 bases. The DNA for the CDR3 is TGTGCCAGCCGCCCCCGGGGAAACACCGGGGAGCTGTTTTTT. Residues: CASRPRGNTGELFF.

This rearrangement joins TRBV9 to TRBJ2-3; D not resolved. V was pared by 0 bases and J by 3 bases, with 11 bases between. This CDR3 contains 15 residues. Germline assignment: CDR1 SGDLS and CDR2 YYNGEE. CDR3 amino acids: CASSVAVTGTDTQYF. In nucleotides, the CDR3 is TGTGCCAGCAGCGTAGCAGTGACGGGTACAGATACGCAGTATTTT.

The V gene is TRBV12-5, the J gene TRBJ2-2; 8 nucleotides agree with TRBD2. This CDR3 is built from 17 residues. With V trimmed by 6 bases and J by 7 bases, 16 bases remained unmatched. Germline V gives CDR1 LGHNT, CDR2 FRNRAP. This CDR3 is CASGQNAGTSPIGELFF. The CDR3 coding sequence is TGTGCTAGTGGCCAAAACGCCGGGACTAGTCCCATCGGGGAGCTGTTTTTT.